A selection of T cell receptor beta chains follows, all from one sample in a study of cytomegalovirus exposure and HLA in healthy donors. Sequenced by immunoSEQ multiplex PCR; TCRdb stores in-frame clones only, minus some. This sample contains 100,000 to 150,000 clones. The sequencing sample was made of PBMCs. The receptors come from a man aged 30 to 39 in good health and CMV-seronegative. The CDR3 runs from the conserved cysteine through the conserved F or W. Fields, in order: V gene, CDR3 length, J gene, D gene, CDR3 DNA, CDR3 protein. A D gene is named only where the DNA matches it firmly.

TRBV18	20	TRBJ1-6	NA	TGTGCCAGCTCACCACTTTCGCTAATGTGGGGAGGCTCCTATAATTCACCCCTCCACTTT	CASSPLSLMWGGSYNSPLHF
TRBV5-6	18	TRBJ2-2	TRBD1	TGTGCCAGCAGCACAGGGGTGGGGCAGGGGGAGAACACCGGGGAGCTGTTTTTT	CASSTGVGQGENTGELFF
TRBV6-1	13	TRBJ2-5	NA	TGTGCCAGCAGTGGTTGGCCAGGAGGGGAGCAGTACTTC	CASSGWPGGEQYF
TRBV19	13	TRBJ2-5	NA	TGTGCCAGTAGTTCAGGGTACCAAGAGACCCAGTACTTC	CASSSGYQETQYF
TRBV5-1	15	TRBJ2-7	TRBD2	TGCGCCAGCAACTTGGGGACTAGCGGGACCTACGAGCAGTACTTC	CASNLGTSGTYEQYF
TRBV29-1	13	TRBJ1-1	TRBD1	TGCAGCGTTTCAGGGGGCGCGGGGACTGAAGCTTTCTTT	CSVSGGAGTEAFF
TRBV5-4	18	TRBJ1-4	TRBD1	TGTGCCAGCAGCTTGGCCGCAGGGGGCGCAGGGGGTAATGAAAAACTGTTTTTT	CASSLAAGGAGGNEKLFF
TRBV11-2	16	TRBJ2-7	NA	TGTGCCAGCAGCTTAGAGGCGGAACCCTTCTCCTACGAGCAGTACTTC	CASSLEAEPFSYEQYF
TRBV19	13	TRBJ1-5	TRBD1	TGTGCCAGTAGTCTGGGGACCCGGGACAGAGTAATTTTT	CASSLGTRDRVIF
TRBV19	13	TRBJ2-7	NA	TGTGCCAGTAGTATTGGAGGGGACGACGAGCAGTACTTC	CASSIGGDDEQYF
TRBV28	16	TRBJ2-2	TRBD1	TGTGCCAGCAGTTTAAATGAGGGGGCGAGGGCCGGGGAGCTGTTTTTT	CASSLNEGARAGELFF
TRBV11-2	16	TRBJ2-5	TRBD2	TGTGCCAGCAGCTTAATGCCCGGGACTAGCGGGAAGACCCAGTACTTC	CASSLMPGTSGKTQYF
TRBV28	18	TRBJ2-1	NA	TGTGCCAGCAGTTCATCGGGTAGGGGTCGAACTTCCTACAATGAGCAGTTCTTC	CASSSSGRGRTSYNEQFF
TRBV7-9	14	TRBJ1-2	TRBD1	TGTGCCAGCAGCCCCCGACAGGGAGCGGATGGCTACACCTTC	CASSPRQGADGYTF
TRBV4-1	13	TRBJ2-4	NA	TGCGCCAGCAGCCAAGCGGGGTCTGACATTCAGTACTTC	CASSQAGSDIQYF
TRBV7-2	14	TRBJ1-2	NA	TGTGCCAGCAACCCCGGCGGGGGGGCCTTGGCCTACACCTTC	CASNPGGGALAYTF
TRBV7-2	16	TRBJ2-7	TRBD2	TGTGCCAGCAGCTTAGTCGGGGGAGGGATCTCCTACGAGCAGTACTTC	CASSLVGGGISYEQYF
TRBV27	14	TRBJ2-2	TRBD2	TGTGCCAGCAGTGGAAGCGGGGTTACCGGGGAGCTGTTTTTT	CASSGSGVTGELFF
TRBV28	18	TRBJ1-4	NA	TGTGCCAGCAGTTCCTACTGGGGGCAGGCAGCAACTAATGAAAAACTGTTTTTT	CASSSYWGQAATNEKLFF
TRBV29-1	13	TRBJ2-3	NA	TGCAGCGTTGAAGCCCAACGGGAGGATACGCAGTATTTT	CSVEAQREDTQYF
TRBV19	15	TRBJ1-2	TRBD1	TGTGCCAGTAAACGAAGGACAGGAGCTAACTATGGCTACACCTTC	CASKRRTGANYGYTF
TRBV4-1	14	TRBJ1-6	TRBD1	TGCGCCAGCAGCCAAGACAGGGGGAATTCACCCCTCCACTTT	CASSQDRGNSPLHF
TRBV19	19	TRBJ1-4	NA	TGTGCCATAGGCGCTAAAAGCCCCGGGAAAGAGACAACTAATGAAAAACTGTTTTTT	CAIGAKSPGKETTNEKLFF
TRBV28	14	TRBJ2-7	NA	TGTGCCAGCAGCTACTATACAGGTACCTACGAGCAGTACTTC	CASSYYTGTYEQYF
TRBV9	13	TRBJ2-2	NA	TGTGCCAGCAGCGGGACAGTCACCGGGGAGCTGTTTTTT	CASSGTVTGELFF
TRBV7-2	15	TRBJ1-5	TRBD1	TGTGCCAGCAGCCCCCCGGCGACAGGGGTCCAGCCCCAGCATTTT	CASSPPATGVQPQHF